This entry describes one T cell receptor (beta chain). This sample was included in a study of blood T cell repertoires in COVID-19. Study details: Both acute and convalescent COVID-19 samples were obtained from the United States, Italy and Spain. PBMCs, B-cell-depleted T cells, or T cells were the source of the cDNA or gDNA that made up the material.

The study assigned cohorts using participant-reported clinical history. Cohort 3 donors were reported recovered after two negative PCRs, clearance, or symptom resolution. Trimming at V came to 1 base and at J to 7 bases, leaving 7 bases not matched to a gene. The germline V gene encodes CDR1 SGHTA and CDR2 FQGNSA. The CDR3 spans 15 residues. The protocol was immunoSEQ multiplex PCR, while the TCRdb copy is restricted to in-frame clones and leaves out a portion. This sample yields about 170,000 clones, of which about nine tenths are seen a single time; around 0.77% belongs to the top ten. The rearrangement joins TRBV7-2 to TRBJ1-5, with 7 bases matching TRBD1. This clonotype originated in a young woman who had recovered from COVID-19. Sequencing was carried out using PBMCs or T cells enriched from blood (not recorded which). CDR3 protein: CASSLGPGGRQPQHF. CDR3 bases: TGTGCCAGCAGCTTAGGTCCAGGGGGTAGACAGCCCCAGCATTTT.